A selection of T cell receptor beta chains follows, all from one sample in a study of blood T cell repertoires in COVID-19. Only in-frame clones appear in the TCRdb table, and some are missing; sequencing was by immunoSEQ multiplex PCR. The sample holds 32,000 or so clones; roughly 87% are singletons and the top ten take approximately 1.9%. Sequenced: peripheral blood. The receptors were gathered from a man between 50 and 59 years old with active or convalescent COVID-19. CDR3s include the opening cysteine and the closing phenylalanine or tryptophan. D genes are given only for firm matches.

CDR3: CASTRRFAGAGYNEQFF
J: TRBJ2-1
V: TRBV5-5
D: TRBD2

CDR3: CASSLEWASGGTQYF
J: TRBJ2-5
V: TRBV7-8
D: TRBD2

CDR3: CASSFWTGEAFF
J: TRBJ1-1
V: TRBV5-5
D: TRBD1

CDR3: CASSLHGTGRKETQYF
J: TRBJ2-5
V: TRBV7-9
D: TRBD1

CDR3: CASSAGGRSFF
J: TRBJ2-1
V: TRBV18
D: NA

CDR3: CASSSRGWNSPLHF
J: TRBJ1-6
V: TRBV7-9
D: TRBD1

CDR3: CASSLEPSGRTGELFF
J: TRBJ2-2
V: TRBV5-1
D: NA

CDR3: CASSKTGGSETQYF
J: TRBJ2-5
V: TRBV5-5
D: TRBD1

CDR3: CASSQRQGQGLYEQYF
J: TRBJ2-7
V: TRBV27
D: TRBD1

CDR3: CAISPPRRASGSNSYEQYF
J: TRBJ2-7
V: TRBV10-3
D: TRBD2

CDR3: CASSFRDRGLYEQYF
J: TRBJ2-7
V: TRBV5-1
D: TRBD1

CDR3: CASRSAGTGLRRSPLHF
J: TRBJ1-6
V: TRBV28
D: NA

CDR3: CASRPGTGAWGAQHF
J: TRBJ1-5
V: TRBV6-2/TRBV6-3
D: TRBD1

CDR3: CASSLRRGSGEQYF
J: TRBJ2-7
V: TRBV7-2
D: TRBD2

CDR3: CASSGTGCNQPQHF
J: TRBJ1-5
V: TRBV21-1
D: NA

CDR3: CSVGQSGEKLFF
J: TRBJ1-4
V: TRBV29-1
D: NA

CDR3: CASSDPRDNYEQYF
J: TRBJ2-7
V: TRBV5-1
D: NA

CDR3: CASSLYPTADTQYF
J: TRBJ2-3
V: TRBV7-3
D: NA

CDR3: CASSLDWGRPEAFF
J: TRBJ1-1
V: TRBV5-1
D: NA

CDR3: CASRGTSGAWEQYF
J: TRBJ2-7
V: TRBV2
D: TRBD2

CDR3: CASSQDRTGYLNSPLHF
J: TRBJ1-6
V: TRBV14
D: NA